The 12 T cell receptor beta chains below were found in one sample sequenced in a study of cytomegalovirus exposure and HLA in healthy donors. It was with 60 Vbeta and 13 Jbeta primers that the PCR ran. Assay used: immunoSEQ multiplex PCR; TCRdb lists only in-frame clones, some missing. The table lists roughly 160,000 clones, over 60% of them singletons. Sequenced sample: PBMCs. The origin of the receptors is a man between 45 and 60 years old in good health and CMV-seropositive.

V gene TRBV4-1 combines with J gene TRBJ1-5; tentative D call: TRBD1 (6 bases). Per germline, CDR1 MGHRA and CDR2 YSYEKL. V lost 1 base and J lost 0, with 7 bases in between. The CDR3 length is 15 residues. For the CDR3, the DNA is TGCGCCAGCAGCCAAGTGACAGGTAGCAATCAGCCCCAGCATTTT. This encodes CASSQVTGSNQPQHF.

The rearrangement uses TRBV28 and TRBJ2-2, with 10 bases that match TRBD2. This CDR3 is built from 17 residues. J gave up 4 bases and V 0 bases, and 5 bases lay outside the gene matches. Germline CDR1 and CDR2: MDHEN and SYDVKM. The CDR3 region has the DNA TGTGCCAGCAGTTTATGGGCTAGCGGGAGTCGCACCGGGGAGCTGTTTTTT. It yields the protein CASSLWASGSRTGELFF.

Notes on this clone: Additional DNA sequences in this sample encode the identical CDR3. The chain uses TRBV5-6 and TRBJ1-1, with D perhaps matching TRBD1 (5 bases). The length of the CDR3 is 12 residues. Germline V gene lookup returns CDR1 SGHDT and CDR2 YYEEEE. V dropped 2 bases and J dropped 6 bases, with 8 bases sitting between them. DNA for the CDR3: TGTGCCAGCAGCTTCAGGGAGGCTGAAGCTTTCTTT. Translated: CASSFREAEAFF.

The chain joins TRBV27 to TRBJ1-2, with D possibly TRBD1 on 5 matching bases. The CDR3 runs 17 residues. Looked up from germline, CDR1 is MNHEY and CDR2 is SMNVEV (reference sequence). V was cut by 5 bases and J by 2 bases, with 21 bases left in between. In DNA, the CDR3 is TGTGCCAGCAGTGCCCGACAGTTTTGGATCGGAAACTATGGCTACACCTTC. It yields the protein CASSARQFWIGNYGYTF.

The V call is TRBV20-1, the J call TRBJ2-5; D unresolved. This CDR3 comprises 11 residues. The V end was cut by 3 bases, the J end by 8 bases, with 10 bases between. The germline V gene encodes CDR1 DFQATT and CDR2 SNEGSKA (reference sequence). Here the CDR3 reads CSASPVFTQYF. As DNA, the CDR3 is TGCAGTGCTAGTCCCGTGTTTACCCAGTACTTC.

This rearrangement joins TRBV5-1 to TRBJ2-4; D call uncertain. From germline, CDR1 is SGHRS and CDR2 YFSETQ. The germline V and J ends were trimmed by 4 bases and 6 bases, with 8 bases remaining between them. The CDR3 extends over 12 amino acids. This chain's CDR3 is CASSASGNIQYF. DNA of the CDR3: TGCGCCAGCAGCGCTAGTGGAAACATTCAGTACTTC.

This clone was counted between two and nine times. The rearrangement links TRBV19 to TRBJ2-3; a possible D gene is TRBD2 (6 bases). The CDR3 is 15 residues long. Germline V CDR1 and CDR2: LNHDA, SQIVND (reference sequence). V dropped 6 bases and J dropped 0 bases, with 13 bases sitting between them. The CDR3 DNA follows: TGTGCCAGTAGCGAAACTAGCAGCAGCACAGATACGCAGTATTTT. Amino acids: CASSETSSSTDTQYF.

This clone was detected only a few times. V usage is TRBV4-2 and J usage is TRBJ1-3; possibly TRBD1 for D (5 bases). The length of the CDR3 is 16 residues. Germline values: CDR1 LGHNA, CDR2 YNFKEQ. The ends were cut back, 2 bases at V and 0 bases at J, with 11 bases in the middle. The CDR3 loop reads CASSQSQGVSGNTIYF. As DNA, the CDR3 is TGTGCCAGCAGCCAAAGTCAGGGCGTCTCTGGAAACACCATATATTTT.

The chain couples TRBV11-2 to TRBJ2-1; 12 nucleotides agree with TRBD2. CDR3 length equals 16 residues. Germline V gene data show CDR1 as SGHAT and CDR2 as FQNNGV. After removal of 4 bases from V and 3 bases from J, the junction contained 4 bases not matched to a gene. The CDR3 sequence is CASSSGTSGFYNEQFF. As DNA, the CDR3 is TGTGCCAGCAGCTCGGGGACTAGCGGGTTCTACAATGAGCAGTTCTTC.

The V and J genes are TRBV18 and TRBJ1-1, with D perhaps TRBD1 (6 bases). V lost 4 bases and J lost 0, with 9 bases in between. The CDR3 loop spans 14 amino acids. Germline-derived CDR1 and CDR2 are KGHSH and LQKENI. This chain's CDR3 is CASSRDRMNTEAFF. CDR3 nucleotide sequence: TGTGCCAGCTCACGTGACAGGATGAACACTGAAGCTTTCTTT.

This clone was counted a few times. The CDR3 DNA follows: TGCGCCAGCAGCCCACACAGCATGAACACTGAAGCTTTCTTT. Translating it yields CASSPHSMNTEAFF. V usage is TRBV4-3 and J usage is TRBJ1-1; no firm D call. Trimming left V 4 bases short and J 0 bases short, with 9 bases between. Germline V CDR1 and CDR2: LGHNA, YSLEER. There are 14 residues in the CDR3.

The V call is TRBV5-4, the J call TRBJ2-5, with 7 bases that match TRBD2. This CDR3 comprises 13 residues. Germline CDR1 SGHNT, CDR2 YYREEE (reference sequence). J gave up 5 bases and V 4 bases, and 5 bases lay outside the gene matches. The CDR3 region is CASSPREKETQYF. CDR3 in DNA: TGTGCCAGCAGCCCGCGGGAGAAGGAGACCCAGTACTTC.